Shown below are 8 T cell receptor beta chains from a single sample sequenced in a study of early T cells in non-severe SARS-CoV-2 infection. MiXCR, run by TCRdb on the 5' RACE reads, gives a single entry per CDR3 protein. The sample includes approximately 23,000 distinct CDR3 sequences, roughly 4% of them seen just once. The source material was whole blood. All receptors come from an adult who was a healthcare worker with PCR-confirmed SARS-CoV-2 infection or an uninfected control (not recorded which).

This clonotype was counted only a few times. The CDR3 is CASSYQSGRADNEQFF. The CDR3 nucleotides are TGTGCCAGCAGTTACCAGAGCGGGAGGGCCGACAATGAGCAGTTCTTC. The chain couples TRBV6-2 or TRBV6-3 to TRBJ2-1; 10 nucleotides agree with TRBD2. Trimming removed 2 bases from V and 5 bases from J; junction bases left unmatched: 6. Germline values: CDR1 MNHEY, CDR2 SVGEGT. The CDR3 has 16 amino acids.

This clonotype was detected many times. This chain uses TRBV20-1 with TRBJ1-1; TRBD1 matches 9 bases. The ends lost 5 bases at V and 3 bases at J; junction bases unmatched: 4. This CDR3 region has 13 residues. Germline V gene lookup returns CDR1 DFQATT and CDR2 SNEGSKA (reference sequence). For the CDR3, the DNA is TGCAGTGCTGCACGGACAGGGGACACTGAAGCTTTCTTT. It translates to CSAARTGDTEAFF.

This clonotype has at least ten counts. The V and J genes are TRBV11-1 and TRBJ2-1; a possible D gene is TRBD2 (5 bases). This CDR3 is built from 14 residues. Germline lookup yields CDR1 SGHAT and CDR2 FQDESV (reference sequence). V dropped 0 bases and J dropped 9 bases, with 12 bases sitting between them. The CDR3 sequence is CASSLAGEVAEQFF. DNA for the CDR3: TGTGCCAGCAGCTTAGCGGGAGAGGTGGCTGAGCAGTTCTTC. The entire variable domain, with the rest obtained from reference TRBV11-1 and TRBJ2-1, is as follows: EAEVAQSPRYKITEKSQAVAFWCDPISGHATLYWYRQILGQGPELLVQFQDESVVDDSQLPKDRFSAERLKGVDSTLKIQPAELGDSAMYLCASSLAGEVAEQFFGPGTRLTVL.

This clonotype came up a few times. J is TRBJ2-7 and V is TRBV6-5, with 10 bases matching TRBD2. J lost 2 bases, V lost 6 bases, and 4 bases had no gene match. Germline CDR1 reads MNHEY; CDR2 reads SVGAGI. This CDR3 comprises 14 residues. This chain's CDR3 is CASSRTSGPYEQYF. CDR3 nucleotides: TGTGCCAGCAGCCGGACTAGCGGACCCTACGAGCAGTACTTC.

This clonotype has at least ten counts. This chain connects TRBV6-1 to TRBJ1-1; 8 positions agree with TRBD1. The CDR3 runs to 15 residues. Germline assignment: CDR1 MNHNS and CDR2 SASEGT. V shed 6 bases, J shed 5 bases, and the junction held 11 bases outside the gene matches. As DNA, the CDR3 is TGTGCCAGCAGCCGAGGACAGGGTTTCAGGACTGAAGCTTTCTTT. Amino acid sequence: CASSRGQGFRTEAFF.

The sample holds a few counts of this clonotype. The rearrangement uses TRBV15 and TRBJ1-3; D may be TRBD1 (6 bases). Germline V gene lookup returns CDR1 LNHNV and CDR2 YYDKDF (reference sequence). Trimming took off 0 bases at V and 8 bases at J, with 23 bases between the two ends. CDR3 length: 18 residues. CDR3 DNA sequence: TGTGCCACCAGCAGAGAGCGGAGCCGGCTTGGGGAGGGGGACACCATATATTTT. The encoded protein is CATSRERSRLGEGDTIYF.

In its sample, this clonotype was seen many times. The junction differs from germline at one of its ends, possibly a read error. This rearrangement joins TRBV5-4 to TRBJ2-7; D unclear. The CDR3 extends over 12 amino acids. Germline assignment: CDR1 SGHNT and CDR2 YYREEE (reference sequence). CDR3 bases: TGTGCCAGCAGCTTGGAGGGCACCCCTAAGCTGTTC. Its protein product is CASSLEGTPKLF. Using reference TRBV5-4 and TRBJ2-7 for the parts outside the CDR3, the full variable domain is ETGVTQSPTHLIKTRGQQVTLRCSSQSGHNTVSWYQQALGQGPQFIFQYYREEENGRGNFPPRFSGLQFPNYSSELNVNALELDDSALYLCASSLEGTPKLFGPGTRLTVT.

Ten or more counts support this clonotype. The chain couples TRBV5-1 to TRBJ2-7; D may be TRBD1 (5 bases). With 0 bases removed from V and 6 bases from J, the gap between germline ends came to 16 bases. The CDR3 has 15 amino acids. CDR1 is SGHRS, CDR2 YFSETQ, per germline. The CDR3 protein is CASSLAKGRSGEQYF. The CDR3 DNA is TGCGCCAGCAGCTTGGCCAAGGGGCGCTCTGGCGAGCAGTACTTC. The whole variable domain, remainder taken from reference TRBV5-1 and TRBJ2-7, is KAGVTQTPRYLIKTRGQQVTLSCSPISGHRSVSWYQQTPGQGLQFLFEYFSETQRNKGNFPGRFSGRQFSNSRSEMNVSTLELGDSALYLCASSLAKGRSGEQYFGPGTRLTVT.